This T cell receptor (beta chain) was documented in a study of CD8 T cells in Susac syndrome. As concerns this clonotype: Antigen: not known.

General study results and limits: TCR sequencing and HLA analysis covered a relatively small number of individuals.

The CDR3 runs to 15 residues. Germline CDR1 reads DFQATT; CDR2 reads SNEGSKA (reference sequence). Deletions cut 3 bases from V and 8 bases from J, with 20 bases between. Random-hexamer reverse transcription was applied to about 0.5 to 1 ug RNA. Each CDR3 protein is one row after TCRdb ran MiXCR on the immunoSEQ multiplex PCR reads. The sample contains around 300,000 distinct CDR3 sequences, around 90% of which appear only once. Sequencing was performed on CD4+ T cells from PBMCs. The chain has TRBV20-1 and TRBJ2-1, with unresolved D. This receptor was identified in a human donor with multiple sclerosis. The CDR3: CSASRRAFAMYEQFF. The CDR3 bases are TGCAGTGCTAGCCGTAGGGCATTTGCAATGTATGAGCAGTTCTTC.